Presented here are 22 T cell receptor beta chains from one specimen sequenced in a study of blood T cell repertoires in COVID-19. The protocol was immunoSEQ multiplex PCR, while the TCRdb copy is restricted to in-frame clones and leaves out a portion. The sample lists 310,000 or so clones, around 90% occurring once. Sequencing was done on a sample of PBMCs or T cells enriched from blood (not recorded which). Receptors originate from a woman aged 30 to 39 who had recovered from COVID-19.

The rearrangement uses TRBV7-2 and TRBJ2-7; D is perhaps TRBD1 (5 bases). From germline, CDR1 is SGHTA and CDR2 FQGNSA. Trimming shortened V by 4 bases and J by 2 bases, and 12 bases separated the two germline ends. CDR3 length: 14 residues. The CDR3 is CASSSDSPTYEQYF. The CDR3 DNA is TGTGCCAGCAGCTCAGACAGTCCCACCTACGAGCAGTACTTC.

The CDR3 spells CASSQVGSQTSVNYNEQFF. The DNA for the CDR3 is TGTGCCAGCAGTCAAGTCGGGTCCCAGACTAGCGTGAACTACAATGAGCAGTTCTTC. The V gene is TRBV27, the J gene TRBJ2-1, with 8 bases identical to TRBD2. Looked up from germline, CDR1 is MNHEY and CDR2 is SMNVEV (reference sequence). V was pared by 5 bases and J by 3 bases, with 18 bases of the junction left unmatched. This CDR3 is built from 19 residues.

The chain joins TRBV15 to TRBJ2-1, with D possibly TRBD2 on 5 matching bases. Looked up from germline, CDR1 is LNHNV and CDR2 is YYDKDF (reference sequence). The CDR3 has 17 residues. Trimming left V 1 base short and J 6 bases short, with 19 bases between. The CDR3 DNA is TGTGCCACCAGCAGAGGACCCCCGGGATTAGGTGTCAATGAGCAGTTCTTC. Its translation: CATSRGPPGLGVNEQFF. Full variable domain (rest looked up from reference TRBV15 and TRBJ2-1): DAMVIQNPRYQVTQFGKPVTLSCSQTLNHNVMYWYQQKSSQAPKLLFHYYDKDFNNEADTPDNFQSRRPNTSFCFLDIRSPGLGDTAMYLCATSRGPPGLGVNEQFFGPGTRLTVL.

This clone was seen only once. This chain links TRBV15 with TRBJ2-7, with no clear D. Germline assignment: CDR1 LNHNV and CDR2 YYDKDF (reference sequence). The length of the CDR3 is 15 residues. Trimming took off 0 bases at V and 0 bases at J, with 9 bases between the two ends. The CDR3 coding sequence is TGTGCCACCAGCAGAGACCGCCAGAACTCCTACGAGCAGTACTTC. It yields the protein CATSRDRQNSYEQYF.

This clone was seen a few times. The rearrangement links TRBV7-2 to TRBJ2-7, with D possibly being TRBD1 (5 bases). Germline V lookup: CDR1 SGHTA, CDR2 FQGNSA. Trimming left V 5 bases short and J 1 base short, with 21 bases between. This CDR3 has 17 residues. The CDR3 bases are TGTGCCAGCAGCGCACGCCAGGGCCCTTGGGTATCCTACGAGCAGTACTTC. Its protein is CASSARQGPWVSYEQYF.

This sequence joins TRBV2 and TRBJ1-4; TRBD1 is a possible D gene (6 bases). The germline gives CDR1 SNHLY, CDR2 FYNNEI. The CDR3 sequence is 14 residues long. With 5 bases removed from V and 8 bases from J, the gap between germline ends came to 15 bases. The CDR3, as DNA: TGTGCCAGCAGTCCCTTGACAGGTCCCGAAAAACTGTTTTTT. It translates to CASSPLTGPEKLFF.

J is TRBJ2-3 and V is TRBV27, with TRBD2 matching over 16 bases. J gave up 4 bases and V 1 base, and 17 bases lay outside the gene matches. This CDR3 is built from 22 residues. Looked up from germline, CDR1 is MNHEY and CDR2 is SMNVEV (reference sequence). This CDR3 reads CASSLFSWASGLAGGRADTQYF. The CDR3 region has the DNA TGTGCCAGCAGTTTATTTTCGTGGGCGTCGGGACTAGCGGGAGGGCGTGCAGATACGCAGTATTTT.

The chain has TRBV6-5 and TRBJ1-1, with 9 bases lining up with TRBD1. The V and J ends lost 6 bases and 0 bases, in that order; junction bases with no gene match: 2. The germline V gene has CDR1 MNHEY and CDR2 SVGAGI. This CDR3 contains 14 residues. This CDR3 reads CASRGTGLNTEAFF. The DNA of the CDR3 is TGTGCCAGCAGGGGGACAGGGTTGAACACTGAAGCTTTCTTT.

J is TRBJ2-7 and V is TRBV27; D is possibly TRBD2 (6 bases). This CDR3 region has 17 residues. The germline V gene encodes CDR1 MNHEY and CDR2 SMNVEV (reference sequence). Trimming stripped 5 bases from V and 0 bases from J, with 20 bases between. The CDR3 here is CASSPSSRGALSYEQYF. CDR3 bases: TGTGCCAGCAGTCCCTCTAGCCGCGGGGCCCTCTCCTACGAGCAGTACTTC.

The rearrangement joins TRBV6-5 to TRBJ2-7, with TRBD1 matching over 7 bases. CDR3 length equals 15 residues. V lost 6 bases, J lost 2 bases, and 10 bases stayed unmatched. CDR1 is MNHEY, CDR2 SVGAGI, per germline. CDR3 region: CASRLGRQGAYEQYF. CDR3 nucleotides: TGTGCCAGCAGACTGGGTCGACAGGGTGCCTACGAGCAGTACTTC.

The chain has TRBV10-1 and TRBJ1-1, with 9 bases aligning to TRBD1. In germline, CDR1 is WNHNN, CDR2 SYGVQD (reference sequence). J was trimmed by 2 bases and V by 3 bases; bases with no gene match: 4. The length of the CDR3 is 15 residues. The CDR3 DNA reads as TGCGCCAGCAGTGATGGGACAGGGATCAACACTGAAGCTTTCTTT. Its protein product is CASSDGTGINTEAFF.

The CDR3: CASSQVQSNSNQPQHF. CDR3 sequence (DNA): TGTGCCAGCAGCCAAGTACAGTCGAATAGCAATCAGCCCCAGCATTTT. The chain recombines TRBV3-1 (or the pseudogene TRBV3-2) with TRBJ1-5; D not certain. Trimming stripped 1 base from V and 0 bases from J, with 10 bases between. Germline CDR1 reads LGHDT; CDR2 reads YNNKEL (reference sequence). The length of the CDR3 is 16 residues.

The chain joins TRBV27 to TRBJ2-1; D perhaps matches TRBD1 (6 bases). Trimming pared 5 bases from V and 5 bases from J, leaving 16 bases between. There are 15 residues in the CDR3. The germline CDR1 and CDR2 sequences are MNHEY and SMNVEV (reference sequence). This CDR3 reads CASSLRGPAHNEQFF. The CDR3 coding sequence is TGTGCCAGCAGTCTCAGGGGACCAGCCCACAATGAGCAGTTCTTC.

This clone was seen a single time. The chain joins TRBV6-2 or TRBV6-3 to TRBJ1-2; D unclear. CDR1 and CDR2 from the germline V gene are MNHEY and SVGEGT. V lost 5 bases to trimming and J lost 5 bases, with 15 bases between them. The CDR3 has 14 amino acids. The CDR3 is CASSDDRRGYGYTF. CDR3 coding DNA: TGTGCCAGCAGTGACGATCGCCGAGGATATGGCTACACCTTC.

The V gene is TRBV25-1, the J gene TRBJ1-5; 7 bases are shared with TRBD1. V shed 9 bases and J 1 base; nucleotides not matched to a gene: 6. The CDR3 runs 14 residues. Germline CDR1 MGHDK, CDR2 SYGVNS. CDR3 in amino acids: CASQRQGSNQPQHF. DNA of the CDR3: TGTGCCAGTCAGAGACAGGGAAGCAATCAGCCCCAGCATTTT.

The J gene is TRBJ2-7, the V gene TRBV19, with D perhaps TRBD1 (6 bases). V was cut by 4 bases and J by 3 bases, with 16 bases left in between. Germline V gene lookup returns CDR1 LNHDA and CDR2 SQIVND (reference sequence). The CDR3 consists of 15 residues. The DNA for the CDR3 is TGTGCCAGTAGTAAATCGGGACAAGGTTACTACGAGCAGTACTTC. Its translation is CASSKSGQGYYEQYF. The full variable domain, its missing parts supplied by reference TRBV19 and TRBJ2-7, is DGGITQSPKYLFRKEGQNVTLSCEQNLNHDAMYWYRQDPGQGLRLIYYSQIVNDFQKGDIAEGYSVSREKKESFPLTVTSAQKNPTAFYLCASSKSGQGYYEQYFGPGTRLTVT.

The chain combines TRBV19 with TRBJ1-2; D might be TRBD1 (6 bases). In germline, CDR1 is LNHDA, CDR2 SQIVND (reference sequence). The CDR3 is 16 residues long. Trimming removed 3 bases from V and 4 bases from J, with 18 bases in between. The CDR3 DNA is TGTGCCAGTAGTATTTGGGCCGTTACAGGGATCTATGGCTACACCTTC. The encoded protein is CASSIWAVTGIYGYTF.

The chain combines TRBV9 with TRBJ2-2; the match to TRBD2 covers 7 bases. With 1 base clipped from V and 2 bases from J, the junction kept 5 bases outside the gene matches. The CDR3 runs 16 residues. Looked up from germline, CDR1 is SGDLS and CDR2 is YYNGEE. In nucleotides, the CDR3 is TGTGCCAGCAGCGTACGGGAGGCGGTAAACACCGGGGAGCTGTTTTTT. Its protein is CASSVREAVNTGELFF.

The V and J genes are TRBV28 and TRBJ2-7, with 7 positions matching TRBD2. Trimming took 3 bases from V and 3 from J; bases not matched to a gene: 8. Germline loops: CDR1 MDHEN, CDR2 SYDVKM. The CDR3 is 15 amino acids. The CDR3 is CASSFRGVGYYEQYF. CDR3 coding DNA: TGTGCCAGCAGTTTCCGGGGGGTCGGGTACTACGAGCAGTACTTC.

This clone was seen only a few times. This chain uses TRBV19 with TRBJ2-5; no definite D call. The CDR3 is 14 residues long. With 4 bases removed from V and 4 bases from J, the gap between germline ends came to 13 bases. Germline values: CDR1 LNHDA, CDR2 SQIVND (reference sequence). DNA for the CDR3: TGTGCCAGTAGTACGACTTATACGACAGAGACCCAGTACTTC. Amino acids: CASSTTYTTETQYF.

The rearrangement uses TRBV6-5 and TRBJ1-6, with D maybe TRBD1 (6 bases). V was clipped by 4 bases and J by 3 bases, with 13 bases between them. Germline V lookup: CDR1 MNHEY, CDR2 SVGAGI. The length of the CDR3 is 16 residues. The CDR3 region has the DNA TGTGCCAGCAGTTCCATACAGGGCGTCTATAATTCACCCCTCCACTTT. It encodes CASSSIQGVYNSPLHF.

The chain carries TRBV28 and TRBJ1-2; tentative D call: TRBD1 (6 bases). Germline V CDR1 and CDR2: MDHEN, SYDVKM. The CDR3 extends over 15 amino acids. The V and J ends lost 4 bases and 3 bases respectively, with 15 bases between them. The CDR3 spells CASSSPAGADYGYTF. CDR3 sequence (DNA): TGTGCCAGCAGTTCCCCGGCAGGGGCGGACTATGGCTACACCTTC.